This is a list of T cell receptor beta chains from one sample in a study of response to subunit inactivated influenza vaccine. TCRdb reanalysed the RT-PCR reads using MiXCR and keeps one entry per CDR3 protein. The top ten clones hold under 15% of a sample with about 160,000 distinct CDR3 sequences, approximately 11% of them seen once. The sequences come from non-naive T cells sorted from PBMCs, collected 45 days after vaccination. The source is a man aged 50 to 59 who received an inactivated influenza vaccine. The CDR3 runs from the conserved cysteine through the conserved F or W. The D gene is left open where the match is weak. Clone sizes are given selectively: once, few, many, or a class where the clone is expanded.

>TRBJ2-1|TRBD2|.|TRBV20-1
CSARDLLASGSFNEQFF
TGCAGTGCTAGAGATCTCTTGGCTAGCGGGAGTTTCAATGAGCAGTTCTTC
>TRBJ1-1|.|.|TRBV30
CAWSIQGDTEAFF
TGTGCCTGGAGTATCCAGGGAGACACTGAAGCTTTCTTT
>TRBJ2-7|.|many|TRBV20-1
CSARTGDEQYF
TGCAGTGCCCGAACGGGGGACGAGCAGTACTTC
>TRBJ2-6|.|.|TRBV7-9
CASSSGAAGAIVLTF
TGTGCCAGCAGCTCGGGGGCCGCCGGGGCCATCGTCCTGACTTTC
>TRBJ1-5|TRBD1|.|TRBV10-3
CASGTGANQPQHF
TGTGCCAGTGGGACAGGGGCTAATCAGCCCCAGCATTTT
>TRBJ1-1|.|.|TRBV6-2/TRBV6-3
CATHRGAATEAFF
TGTGCCACTCATCGGGGGGCGGCCACTGAAGCTTTCTTT
>TRBJ2-1|.|.|TRBV29-1
CSVSYRSSYNEQFF
TGCAGCGTTTCGTACAGATCCTCCTACAATGAGCAGTTCTTC
>TRBJ2-5|.|.|TRBV12-3/TRBV12-4
CASSLVGRVETQYF
TGTGCCAGCAGTTTAGTGGGCAGGGTAGAGACCCAGTACTTC
>TRBJ2-1|.|many|TRBV28
CASSLSSAGGLIRNEQFF
TGTGCCAGCAGTTTATCCTCAGCAGGGGGGTTGATTAGGAATGAGCAGTTCTTC
>TRBJ2-3|.|.|TRBV9
CASSGTPTDTQYF
TGTGCCAGCAGCGGCACTCCCACAGATACGCAGTATTTT
>TRBJ2-7|.|many|TRBV27
CASSRTGTRNYEQYF
TGTGCCAGCAGCAGAACCGGGACCCGGAACTACGAGCAGTACTTC
>TRBJ2-6|TRBD2|many|TRBV15
CATSRDGRLAPGANVLTF
TGTGCCACCAGCAGAGATGGTCGACTAGCGCCTGGGGCCAACGTCCTGACTTTC
>TRBJ2-3|TRBD1|.|TRBV27
CASSSRGQNTDTQYF
TGTGCCAGCAGTTCTAGGGGACAGAACACAGATACGCAGTATTTT
>TRBJ1-5|.|.|TRBV7-2
CASSLGSYYQPQHF
TGTGCCAGCAGCTTAGGATCTTACTATCAGCCCCAGCATTTT
>TRBJ1-4|TRBD1|.|TRBV3-1
CASSQSPGQGEKLFF
TGTGCCAGCAGCCAATCTCCGGGACAGGGTGAAAAACTGTTTTTT
>TRBJ2-1|TRBD1|many|TRBV28
CASSPSGTAYNEQFF
TGTGCCAGCAGTCCGTCCGGGACAGCTTACAATGAGCAGTTCTTC
>TRBJ1-6|.|many|TRBV4-3
CASSQDMSGRSPLHF
TGCGCCAGCAGCCAAGATATGTCAGGGCGGTCACCCCTCCACTTT
>TRBJ2-7|TRBD1|many|TRBV7-8
CASSLGQGKSEQYF
TGTGCCAGCAGCTTAGGACAGGGTAAAAGCGAGCAGTACTTC
>TRBJ1-4|.|many|TRBV5-1
CASSFSGGAGNEKLFF
TGCGCCAGCAGCTTCTCCGGGGGCGCGGGTAATGAAAAACTGTTTTTT
>TRBJ1-1|.|.|TRBV9
CASSRIPDTEAFF
TGTGCCAGCAGCCGAATCCCGGACACTGAAGCTTTCTTT
>TRBJ2-1|.|few|TRBV7-2
CASSSLVRTHNEQFF
TGTGCCAGCAGCTCCCTTGTACGGACACACAATGAGCAGTTCTTC
>TRBJ2-7|TRBD1|many|TRBV15
CATSRPGLQGASEQYF
TGTGCCACCAGCAGACCCGGTCTCCAGGGGGCCTCCGAGCAGTACTTC
>TRBJ1-4|.|few|TRBV7-8
CASSGGRSNEKLFF
TGTGCCAGCAGCGGGGGAAGATCTAATGAAAAACTGTTTTTT
>TRBJ2-5|TRBD1|many|TRBV10-3
CAISPGTGTQETQYF
TGTGCCATCAGTCCCGGGACAGGGACCCAAGAGACCCAGTACTTC
>TRBJ2-3|.|.|TRBV20-1
CSVHRAEGSDTQYF
TGCAGTGTTCATAGGGCAGAAGGGTCAGATACGCAGTATTTT
>TRBJ1-5|.|.|TRBV5-6
CASSLRSGNQPQHF
TGTGCCAGCAGCTTGAGGTCGGGCAATCAGCCCCAGCATTTT
>TRBJ2-1|.|few|TRBV2
CASSEENNEQFF
TGTGCCAGCAGTGAAGAGAACAATGAGCAGTTCTTC
>TRBJ2-1|TRBD2|few|TRBV9
CASSVRQGGLAGRNEQFF
TGTGCCAGCAGCGTAAGACAGGGGGGACTAGCGGGGAGAAATGAGCAGTTCTTC
>TRBJ2-1|.|many|TRBV20-1
CSAPWRGPSDEQFF
TGCAGTGCTCCTTGGCGGGGCCCCAGCGATGAGCAGTTCTTC
>TRBJ2-3|TRBD2|.|TRBV7-9
CASSPGTSPTDTQYF
TGTGCCAGCAGCCCCGGGACTAGTCCCACAGATACGCAGTATTTT
>TRBJ2-5|.|few|TRBV3-1
CASSQSEISETQYF
TGTGCCAGCAGCCAAAGCGAAATTTCCGAGACCCAGTACTTC
>TRBJ2-5|TRBD1|.|TRBV20-1
CSATKPWTGEETQYF
TGCAGTGCTACCAAACCTTGGACAGGGGAAGAGACCCAGTACTTC
>TRBJ1-4|.|few|TRBV15
CATSSRIGGGNEKLFF
TGTGCCACCAGCTCCCGGATCGGTGGAGGGAATGAAAAACTGTTTTTT
>TRBJ2-7|TRBD2|many|TRBV24-1
CATLLAGSYEQYF
TGTGCCACCCTCCTAGCGGGATCCTACGAGCAGTACTTC
>TRBJ2-5|.|.|TRBV5-1
CASSWDVRSETQYF
TGCGCCAGCAGCTGGGACGTCCGGTCAGAGACCCAGTACTTC
>TRBJ2-5|TRBD1|.|TRBV28
CASSPFGTGSGETQYF
TGTGCCAGCAGTCCCTTCGGGACAGGGAGCGGCGAGACCCAGTACTTC
>TRBJ1-1|.|many|TRBV27
CASSSRQVGLNTEAFF
TGTGCCAGCAGTTCCCGACAGGTTGGATTAAACACTGAAGCTTTCTTT